The 23 T cell receptor beta chains given below trace back to one sample, sequenced in a study of blood T cell repertoires in COVID-19 (dated by TCRdb to the early 2020s). Library preparation was by the immunoSEQ multiplex PCR assay. TCRdb took this table from immuneACCESS and kept in-frame rearrangements with V and J called. Such tables lack part of the clones; where checked against another copy, unresolved V genes explain under half of the gap, and the rest is unexplained. The sample profile shows roughly 350,000 clones; more than 75% of them were found once. The top ten hold about 6% of the sample. The sample consisted of peripheral blood. All receptors derive from a woman aged 50 to 60 with COVID-19, enrolled during active disease.

The J gene is TRBJ1-3, the V gene TRBV18; weak D call: TRBD1 (6 bases). The CDR3 has 18 amino acids. CDR1 is KGHSH, CDR2 LQKENI, per germline. The V end lost 2 bases, the J end lost 0 bases, and 17 bases lay between the germline ends. CDR3 DNA sequence: TGTGCCAGCTCACCAAGATTAGTTAGGACAGCCTCTGGAAACACCATATATTTT. It encodes CASSPRLVRTASGNTIYF.

This chain connects TRBV29-1 to TRBJ1-2, with 7 bases aligning to TRBD1. The germline V gene has CDR1 SQVTM and CDR2 ANQGSEA. J lost 6 bases, V lost 7 bases, and 11 bases had no gene match. The CDR3 has 13 amino acids. CDR3 in DNA: TGCAGCGGAACGAAGACAGGGATGGATGGCTACACCTTC. Translated, it gives CSGTKTGMDGYTF.

This chain joins TRBV7-9 and TRBJ2-7; perhaps TRBD1 as D (6 bases). The germline V gene has CDR1 SEHNR and CDR2 FQNEAQ (reference sequence). This CDR3 contains 14 residues. V dropped 5 bases and J dropped 2 bases, with 13 bases sitting between them. The CDR3 DNA reads TGTGCCAGCAGCCAGGGGAACGGGGCCTACGAGCAGTACTTC. Its translation: CASSQGNGAYEQYF.

The chain uses TRBV7-9 and TRBJ1-3; D is possibly TRBD1 (5 bases). CDR3 length equals 16 residues. Germline V gene lookup returns CDR1 SEHNR and CDR2 FQNEAQ (reference sequence). V lost 3 bases to trimming and J lost 1 base, with 13 bases between them. CDR3 DNA sequence: TGTGCCAGCAGCTTCCAGGGCGGTTATTCTGGAAACACCATATATTTT. This encodes CASSFQGGYSGNTIYF. Full variable domain (rest looked up from reference TRBV7-9 and TRBJ1-3): DTGVSQNPRHKITKRGQNVTFRCDPISEHNRLYWYRQTLGQGPEFLTYFQNEAQLEKSRLLSDRFSAERPKGSFSTLEIQRTEQGDSAMYLCASSFQGGYSGNTIYFGEGSWLTVV.

This clone was found a few times. The V and J genes are TRBV5-1 and TRBJ2-7; TRBD1 aligns across 12 bases. Germline assignment: CDR1 SGHRS and CDR2 YFSETQ. V lost 3 bases to trimming and J lost 5 bases; unmatched junction nucleotides: 6. This CDR3 contains 15 residues. CDR3 in amino acids: CASSSGQGARNEQYF. CDR3 DNA sequence: TGCGCCAGCAGCTCGGGACAGGGGGCTCGGAACGAGCAGTACTTC. The full variable domain, with the rest looked up from reference TRBV5-1 and TRBJ2-7, is KAGVTQTPRYLIKTRGQQVTLSCSPISGHRSVSWYQQTPGQGLQFLFEYFSETQRNKGNFPGRFSGRQFSNSRSEMNVSTLELGDSALYLCASSSGQGARNEQYFGPGTRLTVT.

The gene calls are TRBV7-9 and TRBJ2-1; 10 bases fit TRBD1. Germline values: CDR1 SEHNR, CDR2 FQNEAQ (reference sequence). Trimming at V came to 5 bases and at J to 6 bases, leaving 13 bases not matched to a gene. There are 17 residues in the CDR3. The CDR3 here is CASSTRRQGARGNEQFF. The CDR3 DNA is TGTGCCAGCAGCACCCGACGACAGGGGGCTCGGGGCAATGAGCAGTTCTTC.

J is TRBJ1-2 and V is TRBV3-1 (or the pseudogene TRBV3-2); D is unresolved. Trimming pared 4 bases from V and 2 bases from J, leaving 8 bases between. The CDR3 is 13 residues long. The germline CDR1 and CDR2 sequences are LGHDT and YNNKEL (reference sequence). In DNA form, the CDR3 reads TGTGCCAGCAGCCCCCACAGAAACTATGGCTACACCTTC. This gives the protein CASSPHRNYGYTF.

The V call is TRBV27, the J call TRBJ2-7; 9 bases agree with TRBD2. There are 14 residues in the CDR3. Trimming cost V 3 bases and J 6 bases; bases outside gene matches: 6. Germline V gives CDR1 MNHEY, CDR2 SMNVEV (reference sequence). This chain's CDR3 is CASSFSGSLSEQYF. DNA of the CDR3: TGTGCCAGCAGTTTTAGCGGGAGTCTGTCCGAGCAGTACTTC.

This clone was seen more than once but under ten times. The V call is TRBV5-1, the J call TRBJ1-1; tentative D call: TRBD1 (5 bases). The germline V gene has CDR1 SGHRS and CDR2 YFSETQ. Trimming removed 0 bases from V and 2 bases from J, with 8 bases in between. The CDR3 consists of 14 residues. The CDR3: CASSLAGGNTEAFF. CDR3 sequence (DNA): TGCGCCAGCAGCTTGGCCGGGGGAAACACTGAAGCTTTCTTT. The whole variable domain, filled in from reference TRBV5-1 and TRBJ1-1, reads KAGVTQTPRYLIKTRGQQVTLSCSPISGHRSVSWYQQTPGQGLQFLFEYFSETQRNKGNFPGRFSGRQFSNSRSEMNVSTLELGDSALYLCASSLAGGNTEAFFGQGTRLTVV.

This clone was seen once. The genes are TRBV4-3 and TRBJ1-1, with a possible D match to TRBD1 (6 bases). Trimming left V 0 bases short and J 4 bases short, with 15 bases between. This CDR3 comprises 16 residues. Per germline, CDR1 LGHNA and CDR2 YSLEER. The CDR3 bases are TGCGCCAGCAGCCAAGATCTTGCTGGCAGGGGCACTGAAGCTTTCTTT. This encodes CASSQDLAGRGTEAFF.

The rearrangement links TRBV4-3 to TRBJ2-6; D gene ambiguous. V was cut by 1 base and J by 2 bases, with 6 bases left in between. The CDR3 has 15 residues. Germline-derived CDR1 and CDR2 are LGHNA and YSLEER. This chain's CDR3 is CASSQGATGANVLTF. In DNA form, the CDR3 reads TGCGCCAGCAGCCAAGGGGCTACTGGGGCCAACGTCCTGACTTTC.

The genes are TRBV5-1 and TRBJ2-3; D might be TRBD2 (5 bases). Germline loops: CDR1 SGHRS, CDR2 YFSETQ. With 3 bases removed from V and 2 bases from J, the gap between germline ends came to 10 bases. The CDR3 covers 14 residues. DNA for the CDR3: TGCGCCAGCAGCTCCGGGATGATCACAGATACGCAGTATTTT. It translates to CASSSGMITDTQYF.

This clone was counted a few times. The chain couples TRBV4-3 to TRBJ2-2, with D possibly TRBD2 on 5 matching bases. Germline assignment: CDR1 LGHNA and CDR2 YSLEER. V was cut by 0 bases and J by 13 bases, with 18 bases left in between. This CDR3 comprises 15 residues. The CDR3 DNA reads as TGCGCCAGCAGCCAAGATCTTCCCGCGGCGGGTGGGCTGTTTTTT. It yields the protein CASSQDLPAAGGLFF.

Only one count was recorded for this clone. This chain uses TRBV7-9 with TRBJ2-3, with 11 bases fitting TRBD1. From germline, CDR1 is SEHNR and CDR2 FQNEAQ (reference sequence). CDR3 size: 17 residues. V was clipped by 5 bases and J by 2 bases; unmatched bases: 9. Written as DNA, the CDR3 is TGTGCCAGCAGCACCGGGACAGGGGGGACCTTCACAGATACGCAGTATTTT. This sequence encodes CASSTGTGGTFTDTQYF.

This sequence joins TRBV6-5 and TRBJ2-2; TRBD1 is a possible D gene (6 bases). V lost 5 bases and J lost 4, with 14 bases in between. The CDR3 has 15 residues. The germline CDR1 and CDR2 sequences are MNHEY and SVGAGI. CDR3 region: CASSLATGSTGELFF. CDR3 nucleotides: TGTGCCAGCAGTCTAGCTACAGGGAGCACCGGGGAGCTGTTTTTT.

V is TRBV27 and J is TRBJ2-4; TRBD1 matches at 9 bases. Trimming took 5 bases from V and 2 from J; bases not matched to a gene: 7. The CDR3 loop spans 16 amino acids. Looked up from germline, CDR1 is MNHEY and CDR2 is SMNVEV (reference sequence). DNA of the CDR3: TGTGCCAGCAGTCCGTTAGACAGGGGGACCAAAAACATTCAGTACTTC. Its protein product is CASSPLDRGTKNIQYF.

The V gene is TRBV4-3, the J gene TRBJ2-1, with 16 nucleotides matching TRBD2. The CDR3 spans 21 residues. Germline trimming cut 4 bases from V and 1 base from J; bases unmatched to any gene: 13. Germline V lookup: CDR1 LGHNA, CDR2 YSLEER. CDR3 DNA: TGCGCCAGCAGCCCGGACGTCCCGGGGACTAGCGGGAGGGGGTCCTACAATGAGCAGTTCTTC. It encodes CASSPDVPGTSGRGSYNEQFF.

The V gene is TRBV5-1, the J gene TRBJ2-3; D remains ambiguous. With 2 bases removed from V and 3 bases from J, the gap between germline ends came to 4 bases. This CDR3 has 12 amino acids. The V gene's germline CDR1 is SGHRS and CDR2 YFSETQ. The CDR3 DNA is TGCGCCAGCAGCTTCAGGACAGATACGCAGTATTTT. Translating it yields CASSFRTDTQYF. Filled out from reference TRBV5-1 and TRBJ2-3, the complete variable domain reads KAGVTQTPRYLIKTRGQQVTLSCSPISGHRSVSWYQQTPGQGLQFLFEYFSETQRNKGNFPGRFSGRQFSNSRSEMNVSTLELGDSALYLCASSFRTDTQYFGPGTRLTVL.

The J gene is TRBJ1-3, the V gene TRBV3-1 (or the pseudogene TRBV3-2), with a possible D match to TRBD1 (6 bases). The germline V and J ends were trimmed by 3 bases and 4 bases, with 16 bases remaining between them. Germline-derived CDR1 and CDR2 are LGHDT and YNNKEL (reference sequence). CDR3 length equals 16 residues. In DNA form, the CDR3 reads TGTGCCAGCAGCCACGATCCCCGGACAGTAGGAAACACCATATATTTT. Amino acid sequence: CASSHDPRTVGNTIYF.

The chain is built from TRBV27 and TRBJ1-1, with TRBD1 as a possible D gene (5 bases). V was shortened by 3 bases and J by 4 bases, with 18 bases between the two germline ends. Germline CDR1 and CDR2: MNHEY and SMNVEV (reference sequence). The CDR3 loop spans 16 amino acids. The chain's CDR3 is CASSFSSAHGGTEAFF. The DNA for the CDR3 is TGTGCCAGCAGTTTTTCTTCGGCCCACGGGGGCACTGAAGCTTTCTTT.

The chain joins TRBV3-1 (or the pseudogene TRBV3-2) to TRBJ2-1; 10 bases line up with TRBD2. The CDR3 is 17 residues long. Germline V gene sequence: CDR1 LGHDT, CDR2 YNNKEL (reference sequence). The V and J ends lost 0 bases and 3 bases, in that order; junction bases with no gene match: 5. CDR3 region: CASSQDMLAGDYNEQFF. Here the CDR3 DNA reads TGTGCCAGCAGCCAAGACATGCTAGCGGGAGACTACAATGAGCAGTTCTTC.

V gene TRBV12-5 combines with J gene TRBJ2-3; possible D gene TRBD1, 6 bases. The CDR3 sequence is 14 residues long. Trimming removed 1 base at V and 3 bases at J, with 8 bases between. CDR1 and CDR2 (germline): LGHNT, FRNRAP. CDR3 in DNA: TGTGCTAGTGGTTTGGGCCAGGGGACAGATACGCAGTATTTT. This translates into CASGLGQGTDTQYF. The entire variable domain, with the rest obtained from reference TRBV12-5 and TRBJ2-3, is as follows: DARVTQTPRHKVTEMGQEVTMRCQPILGHNTVFWYRQTMMQGLELLAYFRNRAPLDDSGMPKDRFSAEMPDATLATLKIQPSEPRDSAVYFCASGLGQGTDTQYFGPGTRLTVL.

CDR3 protein: CASRTGGSGANVLTF. The CDR3 region has the DNA TGTGCCAGTCGTACGGGGGGCTCTGGGGCCAACGTCCTGACTTTC. The rearrangement joins TRBV19 to TRBJ2-6; 7 bases map to TRBD2. Per germline, CDR1 LNHDA and CDR2 SQIVND (reference sequence). V gave up 8 bases and J gave up 0 bases; unmatched junction bases: 4. This CDR3 has 15 residues.